The T cell receptor beta chain described here comes from a study of T cells in Graves' hyperthyroidism and ophthalmopathy. The germline V gene has CDR1 SQVTM and CDR2 ANQGSEA. This CDR3 is built from 13 residues. Trimming at V came to 3 bases and at J to 7 bases, leaving 6 bases not matched to a gene. This clonotype was observed a handful of times. It was RNA transcripts that yielded the amplified TCR beta CDR3 regions. First-round RT-PCR with HTBI primers amplified the TCR CDR3 region. TCRdb re-analysed the multiplex PCR reads in MiXCR, keeping a single row per CDR3 protein. This sample yields approximately 420,000 distinct CDR3 sequences, of which 14% to 15% are seen a single time; about 30% belongs to the top ten.

Sequencing was carried out using blood. This clonotype was obtained from a woman aged 25 to 39 with Graves' hyperthyroidism. The rearrangement links TRBV29-1 to TRBJ2-4; 7 bases are a match to TRBD2. This CDR3 is CSVDGAGANIQYF. CDR3 nucleotides: TGCAGCGTTGATGGGGCGGGAGCTAACATTCAGTACTTC.